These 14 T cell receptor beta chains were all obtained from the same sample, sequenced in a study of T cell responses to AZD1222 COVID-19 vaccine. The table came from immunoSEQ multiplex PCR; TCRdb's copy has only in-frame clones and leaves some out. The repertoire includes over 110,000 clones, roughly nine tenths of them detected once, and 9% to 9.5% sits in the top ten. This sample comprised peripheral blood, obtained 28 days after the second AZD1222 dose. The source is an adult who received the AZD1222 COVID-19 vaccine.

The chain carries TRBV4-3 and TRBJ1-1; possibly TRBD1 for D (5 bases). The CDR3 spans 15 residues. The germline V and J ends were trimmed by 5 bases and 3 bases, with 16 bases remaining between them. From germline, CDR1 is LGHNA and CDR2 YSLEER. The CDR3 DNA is TGCGCCAGCAGCATTAGGGTCGTGGGGGACACTGAAGCTTTCTTT. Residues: CASSIRVVGDTEAFF.

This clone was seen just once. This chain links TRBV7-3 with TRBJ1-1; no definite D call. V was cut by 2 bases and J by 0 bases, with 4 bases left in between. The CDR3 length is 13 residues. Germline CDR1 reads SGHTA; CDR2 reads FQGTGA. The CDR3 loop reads CASSLFMNTEAFF. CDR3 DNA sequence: TGTGCCAGCAGCTTATTCATGAACACTGAAGCTTTCTTT.

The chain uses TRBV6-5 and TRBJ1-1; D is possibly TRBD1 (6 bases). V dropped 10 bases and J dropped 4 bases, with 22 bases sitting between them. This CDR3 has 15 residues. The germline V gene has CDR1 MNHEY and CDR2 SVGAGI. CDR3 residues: CATAPPRRGSTEAFF. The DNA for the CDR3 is TGTGCCACCGCTCCTCCCCGAAGGGGGAGCACTGAAGCTTTCTTT.

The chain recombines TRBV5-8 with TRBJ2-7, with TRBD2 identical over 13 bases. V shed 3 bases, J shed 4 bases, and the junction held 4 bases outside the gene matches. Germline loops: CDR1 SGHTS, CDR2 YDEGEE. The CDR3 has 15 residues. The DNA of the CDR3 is TGTGCCAGCAGCTCGGGGACTAGCGGGACATACGAGCAGTACTTC. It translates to CASSSGTSGTYEQYF.

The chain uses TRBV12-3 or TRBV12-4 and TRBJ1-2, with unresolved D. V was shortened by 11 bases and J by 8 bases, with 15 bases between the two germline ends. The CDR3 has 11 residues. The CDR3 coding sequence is TGTGCCTTGGGCAGCCTGGGGGGCTACACCTTC. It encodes CALGSLGGYTF.

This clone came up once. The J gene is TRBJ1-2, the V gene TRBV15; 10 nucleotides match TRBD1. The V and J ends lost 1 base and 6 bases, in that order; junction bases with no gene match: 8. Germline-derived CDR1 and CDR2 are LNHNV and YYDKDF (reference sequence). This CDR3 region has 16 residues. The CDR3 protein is CATSRAGQGFLDGYTF. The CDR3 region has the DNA TGTGCCACCAGCAGAGCGGGACAGGGGTTCCTAGATGGCTACACCTTC.

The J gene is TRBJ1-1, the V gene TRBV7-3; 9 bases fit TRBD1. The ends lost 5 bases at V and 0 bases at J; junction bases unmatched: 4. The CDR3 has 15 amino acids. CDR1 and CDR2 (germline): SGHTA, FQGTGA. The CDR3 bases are TGTGCCAGCAGCCTGGGACAGGGCATGAACACTGAAGCTTTCTTT. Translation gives CASSLGQGMNTEAFF.

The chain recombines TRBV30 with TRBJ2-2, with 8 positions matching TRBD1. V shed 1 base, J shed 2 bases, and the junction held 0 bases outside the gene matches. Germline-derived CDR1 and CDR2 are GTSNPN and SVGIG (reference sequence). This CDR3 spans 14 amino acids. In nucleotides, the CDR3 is TGTGCCTGGAGTGCAGGGGGCAACACCGGGGAGCTGTTTTTT. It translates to CAWSAGGNTGELFF.

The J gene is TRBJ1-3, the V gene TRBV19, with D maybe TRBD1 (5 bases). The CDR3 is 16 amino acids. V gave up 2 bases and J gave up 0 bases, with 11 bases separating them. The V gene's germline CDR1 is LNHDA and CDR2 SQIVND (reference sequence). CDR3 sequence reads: CASSIRVQGSGNTIYF. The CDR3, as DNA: TGTGCCAGTAGTATAAGAGTCCAGGGCTCTGGAAACACCATATATTTT.

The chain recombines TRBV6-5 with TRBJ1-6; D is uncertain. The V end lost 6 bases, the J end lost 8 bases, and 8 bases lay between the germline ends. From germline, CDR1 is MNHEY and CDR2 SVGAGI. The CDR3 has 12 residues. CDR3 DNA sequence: TGTGCCAGCAGGAGCTGGGATTCACCCCTCCACTTT. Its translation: CASRSWDSPLHF.

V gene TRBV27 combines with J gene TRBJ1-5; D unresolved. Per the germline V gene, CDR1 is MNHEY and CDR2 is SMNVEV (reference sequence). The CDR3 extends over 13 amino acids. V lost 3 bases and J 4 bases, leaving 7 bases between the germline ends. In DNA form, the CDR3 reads TGTGCCAGCAGTTTCCAGATTAATCAGCCCCAGCATTTT. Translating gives CASSFQINQPQHF.

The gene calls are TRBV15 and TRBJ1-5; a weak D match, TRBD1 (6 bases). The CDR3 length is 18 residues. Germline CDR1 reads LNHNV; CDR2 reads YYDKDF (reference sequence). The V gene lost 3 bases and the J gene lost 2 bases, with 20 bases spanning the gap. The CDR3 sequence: CATSSIQGVGLGNQPQHF. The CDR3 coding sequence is TGTGCCACCAGCAGCATACAGGGAGTAGGGTTGGGCAATCAGCCCCAGCATTTT.

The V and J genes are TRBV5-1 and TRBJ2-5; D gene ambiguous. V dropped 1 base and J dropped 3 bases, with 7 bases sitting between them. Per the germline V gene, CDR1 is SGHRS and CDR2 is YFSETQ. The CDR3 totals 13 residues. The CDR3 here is CASSLSVEETQYF. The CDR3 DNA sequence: TGCGCCAGCAGCTTGTCCGTCGAAGAGACCCAGTACTTC.

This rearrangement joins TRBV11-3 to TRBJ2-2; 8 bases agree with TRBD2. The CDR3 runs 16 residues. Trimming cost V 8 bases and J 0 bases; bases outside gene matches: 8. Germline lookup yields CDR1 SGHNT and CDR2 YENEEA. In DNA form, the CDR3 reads TGTGCCAGCGCCCTTGAGCGGGGGTCGAACACCGGGGAGCTGTTTTTT. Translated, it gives CASALERGSNTGELFF.